This T cell receptor (beta chain) appears in the sequencing data of a study of T cell responses to AZD1222 COVID-19 vaccine. General study findings and limits: There were vaccine-associated CD4 TCRs across spike, dominant at 160-218 and 743-854. Spike-specific TCR breadth and depth grew following two AZD1222 doses.

Sequencing used immunoSEQ multiplex PCR; TCRdb keeps in-frame clones, though not all of them. The sample has 70,000 or so clones; around 83% are singletons. This clone ranks as medium-sized (0.01 to 0.1%). What it binds is unknown. Other nucleotide sequences from this sample produce the same CDR3. CDR3 length: 16 residues. V was pared by 2 bases and J by 2 bases, with 3 bases of the junction left unmatched. Germline V gene data show CDR1 as SGHRS and CDR2 as YFSETQ. The source of this sequence is an adult in good health. The chain couples TRBV5-1 to TRBJ2-2; 10 nucleotides agree with TRBD2. The sequencing here drew on peripheral blood, taken on day 0 of AZD1222 vaccination. The CDR3 reads CASSFSSGGNTGELFF. As DNA, the CDR3 is TGCGCCAGCAGCTTTTCTAGCGGGGGAAACACCGGGGAGCTGTTTTTT.